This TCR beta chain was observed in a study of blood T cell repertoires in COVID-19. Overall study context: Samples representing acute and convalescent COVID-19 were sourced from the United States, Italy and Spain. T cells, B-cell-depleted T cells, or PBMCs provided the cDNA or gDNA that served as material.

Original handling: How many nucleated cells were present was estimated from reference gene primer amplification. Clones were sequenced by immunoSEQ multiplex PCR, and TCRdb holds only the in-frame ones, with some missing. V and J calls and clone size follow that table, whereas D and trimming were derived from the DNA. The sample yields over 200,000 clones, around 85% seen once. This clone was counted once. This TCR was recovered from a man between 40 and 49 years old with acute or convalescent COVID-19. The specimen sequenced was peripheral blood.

CDR3 sequence: CASSEGHTKWADTQYF. The CDR3 DNA reads TGTGCCAGCAGCGAGGGACACACGAAGTGGGCAGATACGCAGTATTTT. The chain has TRBV7-3 and TRBJ2-3; D is perhaps TRBD1 (6 bases). Germline CDR1 SGHTA, CDR2 FQGTGA. CDR3 length: 16 amino acids. Between the trimmed V and J ends, which lost 5 bases and 4 bases, there was a span of 19 bases.